The 22 T cell receptor beta chains reported below all come from one sample, sequenced in a study of cytomegalovirus exposure and HLA in healthy donors listed by TCRdb under 2017. The library was produced with the immunoSEQ multiplex PCR assay. For the multiplex PCR, a mixture combining 60 forward primers for TCR Vbeta segments and 13 reverse primers for TCR Jbeta segments was used. TCRdb holds this immuneACCESS table with in-frame rearrangements only. Some clones are missing; in checked studies, unresolved V genes explain under half, and the rest has no known cause. Here the sample has some 150,000 clones; 75% to 80% occur a single time. The ten largest clones capture about 1.8% of the sample. Sequencing used PBMCs. The source of these receptors is a woman aged 25 to 39 in good health and CMV-seronegative.

V gene TRBV4-1 combines with J gene TRBJ2-3; perhaps TRBD2 as D (6 bases). The germline V gene encodes CDR1 MGHRA and CDR2 YSYEKL. CDR3 size: 14 residues. The V and J ends lost 4 bases and 0 bases respectively, with 8 bases between them. The CDR3 spells CASSPGTSTDTQYF. The CDR3 DNA sequence: TGCGCCAGCAGCCCCGGGACTAGCACAGATACGCAGTATTTT.

This chain uses TRBV4-1 with TRBJ1-1, with TRBD1 as a possible D gene (6 bases). The CDR3 has 17 amino acids. Per the germline V gene, CDR1 is MGHRA and CDR2 is YSYEKL. Trimming stripped 4 bases from V and 3 bases from J, with 21 bases between. The CDR3 coding sequence is TGCGCCAGCAGCCCAGAACCTCACAGGGTCCGGGACACTGAAGCTTTCTTT. Protein: CASSPEPHRVRDTEAFF.

Concerning this clone itself: The sample has other DNA sequences that encode this CDR3 too. The V call is TRBV28, the J call TRBJ2-7; 10 bases agree with TRBD1. V shed 1 base, J shed 5 bases, and the junction held 2 bases outside the gene matches. CDR1 and CDR2 (germline): MDHEN, SYDVKM. The CDR3 consists of 14 residues. CDR3 DNA sequence: TGTGCCAGCAGTTTATTGGGACAGGGGCACGAGCAGTACTTC. Translating gives CASSLLGQGHEQYF. Combining the CDR3 with reference TRBV28 and TRBJ2-7 gives the whole variable domain DVKVTQSSRYLVKRTGEKVFLECVQDMDHENMFWYRQDPGLGLRLIYFSYDVKMKEKGDIPEGYSVSREKKERFSLILESASTNQTSMYLCASSLLGQGHEQYFGPGTRLTVT.

This clone was seen only a few times. The CDR3 loop is CASSGLRGGEQFF. The CDR3 DNA reads as TGTGCCAGCAGTGGCCTGCGGGGAGGTGAGCAGTTCTTC. This chain links TRBV6-4 with TRBJ2-1; the D gene is possibly TRBD2 (6 bases). Germline assignment: CDR1 MRHNA and CDR2 SNTAGT. The CDR3 consists of 13 residues. Trimming left V 4 bases short and J 9 bases short, with 13 bases between.

The chain combines TRBV18 with TRBJ2-3; the match to TRBD1 covers 9 bases. The V gene end was trimmed by 5 bases and the J gene end by 5 bases; junction bases not matched to a gene: 8. The germline CDR1 and CDR2 sequences are KGHSH and LQKENI. The CDR3 is made up of 15 amino acids. The CDR3 DNA sequence: TGTGCCAGCTCAGTGACAGGGGGAAAAGGAGATACGCAGTATTTT. Translation: CASSVTGGKGDTQYF.

The chain uses TRBV25-1 and TRBJ2-1, with 8 bases identical to TRBD1. With V trimmed by 6 bases and J by 8 bases, 12 bases remained unmatched. Germline lookup yields CDR1 MGHDK and CDR2 SYGVNS. The CDR3 spans 15 residues. The CDR3 DNA reads as TGTGCCAGCAGGCCCCCTCTAGACAGGGGCGATGAGCAGTTCTTC. Translation gives CASRPPLDRGDEQFF.

The rearrangement uses TRBV5-1 and TRBJ1-2; D unresolved. Per germline, CDR1 SGHRS and CDR2 YFSETQ. Trimming took off 5 bases at V and 6 bases at J, with 11 bases between the two ends. The length of the CDR3 is 12 residues. The CDR3 DNA reads TGCGCCAGCAGAGAGGAGGCCGATGGCTACACCTTC. It codes for CASREEADGYTF.

The CDR3, as DNA: TGTGCCAGCAGTGCGACAGGAAATAATGAAAAACTGTTTTTT. Translated: CASSATGNNEKLFF. V gene TRBV6-4 combines with J gene TRBJ1-4, with D perhaps matching TRBD1 (6 bases). This CDR3 comprises 14 residues. Looked up from germline, CDR1 is MRHNA and CDR2 is SNTAGT. V was trimmed by 4 bases and J by 4 bases, leaving 10 bases between them.

This chain links TRBV27 with TRBJ2-5; perhaps TRBD1 as D (5 bases). The CDR3 is 14 residues long. Between the trimmed V and J ends, which lost 6 bases and 2 bases, there was a span of 13 bases. Germline V CDR1 and CDR2: MNHEY, SMNVEV (reference sequence). The CDR3 coding sequence is TGTGCCAGCAGCCCTTACAGGTTACAAGAGACCCAGTACTTC. It yields the protein CASSPYRLQETQYF.

The genes are TRBV6-5 and TRBJ2-3; D gene unclear. Germline CDR1 is MNHEY and CDR2 is SVGAGI. V was clipped by 6 bases and J by 6 bases, with 10 bases between them. CDR3 size: 12 residues. DNA of the CDR3: TGTGCCAGCAGCCGGCGGCGGGATACGCAGTATTTT. Translating it yields CASSRRRDTQYF.

This clone is a singleton in its sample. The chain carries TRBV5-1 and TRBJ2-7; 7 bases map to TRBD2. Germline lookup yields CDR1 SGHRS and CDR2 YFSETQ. This CDR3 is built from 14 residues. V was pared by 0 bases and J by 6 bases, with 6 bases of the junction left unmatched. As DNA, the CDR3 is TGCGCCAGCAGCTTGGGTGCCGGCGGGGGCGAGCAGTACTTC. Amino acids: CASSLGAGGGEQYF.

CDR3 protein: CASSQAGTENTEAFF. The CDR3 DNA follows: TGTGCCAGCAGCCAGGCTGGGACAGAGAACACTGAAGCTTTCTTT. The V call is TRBV4-2, the J call TRBJ1-1, with 7 positions matching TRBD1. Germline-derived CDR1 and CDR2 are LGHNA and YNFKEQ. The CDR3 consists of 15 residues. Unmatched junction bases numbered 5, after V lost 3 bases and J lost 1 base.

The V gene is TRBV30, the J gene TRBJ1-1; no reliable D call. V gave up 4 bases and J gave up 4 bases, with 10 bases separating them. Germline-derived CDR1 and CDR2 are GTSNPN and SVGIG (reference sequence). The CDR3 spans 12 residues. CDR3 DNA: TGTGCCTGGAATATCTTGAGCACTGAAGCTTTCTTT. Amino acid sequence: CAWNILSTEAFF.

The J gene is TRBJ2-1, the V gene TRBV2, with TRBD1 as a possible D gene (5 bases). Between the trimmed V and J ends, which lost 1 base and 8 bases, there was a span of 15 bases. CDR1 and CDR2 from the germline V gene are SNHLY and FYNNEI. The CDR3 sequence is 15 residues long. The CDR3 is CASSEEQGRGHEQFF. As DNA, the CDR3 is TGTGCCAGCAGTGAAGAGCAGGGAAGAGGTCATGAGCAGTTCTTC.

The chain couples TRBV9 to TRBJ2-7, with 9 bases identical to TRBD1. Germline V gives CDR1 SGDLS, CDR2 YYNGEE. V was pared by 4 bases and J by 2 bases, with 4 bases of the junction left unmatched. This CDR3 has 14 amino acids. DNA of the CDR3: TGTGCCAGCAGCCGGGACAGGGATCCCTACGAGCAGTACTTC. Translated, it gives CASSRDRDPYEQYF. Supplemented by reference TRBV9 and TRBJ2-7, the full variable domain reads DSGVTQTPKHLITATGQRVTLRCSPRSGDLSVYWYQQSLDQGLQFLIQYYNGEERAKGNILERFSAQQFPDLHSELNLSSLELGDSALYFCASSRDRDPYEQYFGPGTRLTVT.

The gene calls are TRBV7-6 and TRBJ1-1; 7 bases align to TRBD1. Per germline, CDR1 SGHVS and CDR2 FNYEAQ. V dropped 5 bases and J dropped 3; count of bases not matched to a gene: 3. The CDR3 is 13 amino acids. The CDR3 DNA sequence: TGTGCCAGCAGCCAGGGACAGTACACTGAAGCTTTCTTT. Protein: CASSQGQYTEAFF.

This clone was detected only once. The CDR3 is CASSEGANYGYTF. DNA of the CDR3: TGTGCCAGCAGTGAAGGGGCTAACTATGGCTACACCTTC. This chain links TRBV6-5 with TRBJ1-2, with a possible D match to TRBD1 (5 bases). This CDR3 region has 13 residues. From germline, CDR1 is MNHEY and CDR2 SVGAGI. Trimming stripped 5 bases from V and 0 bases from J, with 7 bases between.

The V call is TRBV7-9, the J call TRBJ1-1; D call uncertain. Trimming left V 7 bases short and J 1 base short, with 13 bases between. Germline CDR1 SEHNR, CDR2 FQNEAQ (reference sequence). The CDR3 length is 14 residues. Written as DNA, the CDR3 is TGTGCCAGCAACTTTGGAGATAGGAACACTGAAGCTTTCTTT. The encoded protein is CASNFGDRNTEAFF. Filled out from reference TRBV7-9 and TRBJ1-1, the complete variable domain reads DTGVSQNPRHKITKRGQNVTFRCDPISEHNRLYWYRQTLGQGPEFLTYFQNEAQLEKSRLLSDRFSAERPKGSFSTLEIQRTEQGDSAMYLCASNFGDRNTEAFFGQGTRLTVV.

This chain joins TRBV5-1 and TRBJ1-2, with D possibly matching TRBD1 (6 bases). V gave up 4 bases and J gave up 1 base, with 17 bases separating them. Germline-derived CDR1 and CDR2 are SGHRS and YFSETQ. The length of the CDR3 is 16 residues. The CDR3 protein is CASSPGGWDHNYGYTF. As DNA, the CDR3 is TGCGCCAGCAGCCCTGGGGGCTGGGATCATAACTATGGCTACACCTTC.

This clone showed up just a few times. This sample also contains other DNA sequences that code for the same CDR3. The rearrangement uses TRBV5-1 and TRBJ1-5, with 7 positions matching TRBD1. Per germline, CDR1 SGHRS and CDR2 YFSETQ. With V trimmed by 4 bases and J by 3 bases, 4 bases remained unmatched. The CDR3 has 14 amino acids. The CDR3 nucleotides are TGCGCCAGCAGCCCGACAGGGAACAATCAGCCCCAGCATTTT. Its protein product is CASSPTGNNQPQHF.

Note on this clone: An end of the junction does not agree with germline; a read error may underlie this. This sequence joins TRBV6-1 and TRBJ1-6; 8 bases agree with TRBD1. This CDR3 contains 19 residues. Germline lookup yields CDR1 MNHNS and CDR2 SASEGT. This CDR3 is CAGSGTPGQGARRGSPLHF. In DNA form, the CDR3 reads TGTGCCGGCAGTGGAACGCCGGGGCAGGGGGCGAGGCGCGGTTCACCCCTCCACTTT.

In this sample, this clone turned up a few times. This chain links TRBV13 with TRBJ1-6; D is ambiguous. The CDR3 is 19 residues long. V lost 1 base, J lost 0 bases, and 16 bases lay in between. Germline V gives CDR1 PRHDT, CDR2 FYEKMQ (reference sequence). The CDR3 reads CASSLDGRPGSSYNSPLHF. The CDR3 coding sequence is TGTGCCAGCAGCTTAGATGGGCGTCCAGGAAGCTCCTATAATTCACCCCTCCACTTT.